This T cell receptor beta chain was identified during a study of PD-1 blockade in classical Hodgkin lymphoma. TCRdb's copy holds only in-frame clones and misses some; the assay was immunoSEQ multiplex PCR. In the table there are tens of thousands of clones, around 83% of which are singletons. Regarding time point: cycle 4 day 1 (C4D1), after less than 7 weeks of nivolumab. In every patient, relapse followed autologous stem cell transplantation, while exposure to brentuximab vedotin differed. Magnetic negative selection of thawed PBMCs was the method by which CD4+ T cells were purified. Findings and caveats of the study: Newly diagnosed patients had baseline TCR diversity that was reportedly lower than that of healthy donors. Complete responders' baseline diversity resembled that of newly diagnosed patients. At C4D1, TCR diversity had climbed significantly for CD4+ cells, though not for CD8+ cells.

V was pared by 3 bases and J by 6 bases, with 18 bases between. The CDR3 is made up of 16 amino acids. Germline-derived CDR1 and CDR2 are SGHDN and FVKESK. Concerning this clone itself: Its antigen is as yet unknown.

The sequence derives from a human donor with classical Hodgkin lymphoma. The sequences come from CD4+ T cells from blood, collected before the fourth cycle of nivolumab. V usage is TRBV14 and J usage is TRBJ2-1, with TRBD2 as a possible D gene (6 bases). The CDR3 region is CASSHPTGTYTNEQFF. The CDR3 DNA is TGTGCCAGCAGCCACCCGACCGGGACTTATACCAATGAGCAGTTCTTC.